This T cell receptor (beta chain) stems from a study of vaccination effects on CD4 cells after COVID-19. The CDR3 runs to 13 residues. Germline V gene sequence: CDR1 LNHDA, CDR2 SQIVND (reference sequence). V lost 6 bases and J 1 base, leaving 9 bases between the germline ends. ViraFEST used viral peptide pools to expand antigen-specific CD4+ T cells before sequencing. The culture ran for 10 days before CD4+ T cells were isolated. Vaccine recipients, nucleocapsid antibody negative, had no prior SARS-CoV-2 infection. The table came from immunoSEQ multiplex PCR; TCRdb's copy has only in-frame clones and leaves some out. The table lists approximately 20,000 clones, under 85% of them singletons. Only a few counts were recorded for this clone. Its antigen is not known.

The sequencing here drew on CD4+ T cells from PBMCs cultured with HCoV-NL63 spike peptides, taken before COVID-19 vaccination. V is TRBV19 and J is TRBJ1-1; D is undetermined. The sequence derives from a human donor who received a COVID-19 vaccine. The CDR3 is CASRKAQNTEAFF. In nucleotides, the CDR3 is TGTGCCAGTAGGAAGGCCCAGAACACTGAAGCTTTCTTT.